This note documents a single T cell receptor beta chain sequence. The clone's antigen remains unknown. The sample holds no much larger clone one base away, and base qualities are not on file. This record comes from a study of T cell changes during pregnancy in multiple sclerosis (dated by TCRdb to between 2018 and 2021). About the study as a whole: The study looked at changes in the T cell repertoire across pregnancy in women with multiple sclerosis.

The library came from the immunoSEQ multiplex PCR assay. Entries here come from immuneACCESS through TCRdb and include only in-frame sequences with V and J called. Some clones fail to appear in such tables; in the studies checked, an unresolved V gene covers under half of the shortfall, and the cause of the remainder is unknown. The sample contains approximately 97,000 clones, 90% of them found a single time. Of the sample, 0.7% to 0.9% is held by the ten largest clones. The CDR3 measures 13 amino acids from cysteine to phenylalanine. Only the CDR3 part of the read is kept: 39 bases, read in frame from the first base. The germline V gene (reference sequence) gives CDR1 as MNHEY and CDR2 as SMNVEV. The junction carries 10 bases between V and J, which are trimmed by 6 bases and 1 base respectively.

This TCR derives from a female donor in good health, enrolled as a control in a pregnancy study. This chain joins TRBV27 to TRBJ2-7; a tentative D call is TRBD1 (6 bases match). The starting material was peripheral blood, obtained in the second trimester of pregnancy. Here the CDR3 is given as CASRSRGSYEQYF. The DNA reads TGTGCCAGCAGATCCAGGGGATCCTACGAGCAGTACTTC.